Listed here are 32 T cell receptor beta chains from one sample, sequenced in a study of cytomegalovirus exposure and HLA in healthy donors. The PCR was carried out with 60 Vbeta primers and 13 Jbeta primers. TCRdb keeps only in-frame clones here, not all; method: immunoSEQ multiplex PCR. Of about 130,000 clones listed, around 78% are singletons. What was sequenced was PBMCs. These receptors originate from a woman in her fifties or sixties in good health and CMV-seronegative.

This clone turned up a few times. This chain links TRBV4-1 with TRBJ2-7; D possibly corresponds to TRBD2 (5 bases). Germline CDR1 reads MGHRA; CDR2 reads YSYEKL. V was cut by 0 bases and J by 0 bases, with 9 bases left in between. There are 15 residues in the CDR3. The CDR3 DNA is TGCGCCAGCAGCCAAGACTCCCGGGACTCCTACGAGCAGTACTTC. Protein product: CASSQDSRDSYEQYF.

The chain is built from TRBV6-5 and TRBJ2-7; unclear D gene. The CDR3 covers 11 residues. The germline V gene encodes CDR1 MNHEY and CDR2 SVGAGI. The ends were cut back, 8 bases at V and 7 bases at J, with 12 bases in the middle. CDR3 sequence reads: CASGSPGEQYV. The CDR3 region has the DNA TGTGCCAGCGGAAGCCCTGGGGAGCAGTACGTC.

This clone was recorded a few times. The chain joins TRBV4-3 to TRBJ2-3; D is undetermined. CDR1 and CDR2 from the germline V gene are LGHNA and YSLEER. With 10 bases removed from V and 7 bases from J, the gap between germline ends came to 3 bases. The CDR3 contains 8 residues. CDR3 DNA sequence: TGCGCCATCAATACGCAGTATTTT. This codes for CAINTQYF.

This chain connects TRBV4-2 to TRBJ2-7, with TRBD1 matching 9 bases. Germline V gene lookup returns CDR1 LGHNA and CDR2 YNFKEQ. This CDR3 is built from 16 residues. Trimming cost V 4 bases and J 3 bases; bases outside gene matches: 10. The CDR3 loop is CASSPAPGQGHYEQYF. DNA of the CDR3: TGTGCCAGCAGCCCCGCTCCGGGACAGGGACACTACGAGCAGTACTTC.

This chain connects TRBV25-1 to TRBJ2-3, with TRBD2 matching over 8 bases. The CDR3 consists of 15 residues. V gave up 4 bases and J gave up 8 bases; unmatched junction bases: 11. The V gene's germline CDR1 is MGHDK and CDR2 SYGVNS. CDR3 DNA: TGTGCCAGCAGTGGATTAGCGGGACCCGTCGGTACGCAGTATTTT. Amino acid sequence: CASSGLAGPVGTQYF.

The genes are TRBV6-5 and TRBJ2-5; TRBD1 matches 7 bases. V shed 5 bases and J 4 bases; nucleotides not matched to a gene: 7. This CDR3 is built from 14 residues. Germline-derived CDR1 and CDR2 are MNHEY and SVGAGI. The CDR3 DNA sequence: TGTGCCAGCAGTCGGACAGGCGCAAGAGAGACCCAGTACTTC. It encodes CASSRTGARETQYF.

The chain is built from TRBV28 and TRBJ2-2; D uncertain. CDR1 and CDR2 from the germline V gene are MDHEN and SYDVKM. Trimming removed 2 bases at V and 4 bases at J, with 11 bases between. The CDR3 covers 15 residues. The CDR3 bases are TGTGCCAGCAGTTTAAGCTCCCCGGTCACCGGGGAGCTGTTTTTT. Translation gives CASSLSSPVTGELFF.

The J gene is TRBJ2-7, the V gene TRBV12-2; the DNA was not used to check the table's D call, TRBD2. TRBV12-2 is a documented pseudogene. CDR3 length equals 11 residues. The chain's CDR3 is CASRLPSQQYF. Written as DNA, the CDR3 is TGTGCAAGTCGCTTACCGTCTCAGCAGTACTTC.

This clone has just a few counts. The rearrangement joins TRBV4-1 to TRBJ2-1; TRBD1 aligns across 9 bases. V lost 0 bases to trimming and J lost 7 bases; unmatched junction nucleotides: 7. Germline assignment: CDR1 MGHRA and CDR2 YSYEKL. The CDR3 totals 16 residues. The CDR3 sequence: CASSQDRGDRVNEQFF. The CDR3 DNA follows: TGCGCCAGCAGCCAAGATCGTGGGGACAGGGTTAATGAGCAGTTCTTC.

This chain joins TRBV19 and TRBJ2-2; unclear D gene. The CDR3 contains 14 residues. V was pared by 7 bases and J by 0 bases, with 9 bases between. From germline, CDR1 is LNHDA and CDR2 SQIVND (reference sequence). As DNA, the CDR3 is TGTGCCAGTAAGTTGCAGGCGAACACCGGGGAGCTGTTTTTT. Translating gives CASKLQANTGELFF.

The V call is TRBV5-6, the J call TRBJ1-2; maybe TRBD1 (6 bases). Germline-derived CDR1 and CDR2 are SGHDT and YYEEEE. Trimming stripped 4 bases from V and 4 bases from J, with 14 bases between. The CDR3 consists of 14 residues. CDR3 in amino acids: CASSPTGTSYGYTF. CDR3 in DNA: TGTGCCAGCAGCCCCACCGGGACAAGCTATGGCTACACCTTC.

J is TRBJ2-1 and V is TRBV4-3; 8 bases are shared with TRBD2. With 5 bases clipped from V and 7 bases from J, the junction kept 13 bases outside the gene matches. The CDR3 covers 16 residues. Germline loops: CDR1 LGHNA, CDR2 YSLEER. The CDR3 region is CASSDNTGGRWNEQFF. DNA for the CDR3: TGCGCCAGCAGCGACAATACGGGAGGGCGCTGGAATGAGCAGTTCTTC.

The CDR3 nucleotides are TGTGCCAGCAGCTTTCAGGGTACTAGCGGGAGGAACGAGCAGTACGTC. Amino acid sequence: CASSFQGTSGRNEQYV. This rearrangement joins TRBV11-2 to TRBJ2-7; 12 nucleotides agree with TRBD2. V gave up 3 bases and J gave up 5 bases; unmatched junction bases: 8. Germline V gives CDR1 SGHAT, CDR2 FQNNGV. The CDR3 totals 16 residues.

There are a few counts of this clone. This sequence joins TRBV27 and TRBJ2-1; 13 bases fit TRBD2. CDR1 is MNHEY, CDR2 SMNVEV, per germline (reference sequence). V trimming: 6 bases; J trimming: 2 bases; junction bases outside the gene matches: 4. CDR3 size: 16 residues. This CDR3 reads CASRYTSGRAYNEQFF. The CDR3 coding sequence is TGTGCCAGCAGATACACTAGCGGGAGGGCCTACAATGAGCAGTTCTTC.

The V and J genes are TRBV18 and TRBJ1-3, with 7 bases lining up with TRBD1. The V gene end was trimmed by 4 bases and the J gene end by 0 bases; junction bases not matched to a gene: 0. The germline CDR1 and CDR2 sequences are KGHSH and LQKENI. CDR3 length equals 14 residues. The CDR3 is CASSRQGSGNTIYF. Here the CDR3 DNA reads TGTGCCAGCTCACGACAGGGCTCTGGAAACACCATATATTTT.

The genes are TRBV7-3 and TRBJ1-1; D not certain. The CDR3 runs to 15 residues. The ends were cut back, 1 base at V and 0 bases at J, with 9 bases in the middle. Germline V CDR1 and CDR2: SGHTA, FQGTGA. The DNA for the CDR3 is TGTGCCAGCAGCTTAAGCCCTATAGTGAACACTGAAGCTTTCTTT. Its protein is CASSLSPIVNTEAFF.

The genes are TRBV25-1 and TRBJ2-7, with 12 bases identical to TRBD1. The J segment lost 5 bases and the V segment lost 1 base, leaving 6 bases of the junction unmatched. Germline CDR1 reads MGHDK; CDR2 reads SYGVNS. The CDR3 sequence is 16 residues long. The CDR3 sequence: CASSELIGTGGDEQYF. CDR3 in DNA: TGTGCCAGCAGTGAATTAATCGGGACAGGGGGCGACGAGCAGTACTTC.

The J gene is TRBJ2-5, the V gene TRBV28, with D unclear. The CDR3 sequence is 12 residues long. Germline CDR1 reads MDHEN; CDR2 reads SYDVKM. V dropped 6 bases and J dropped 0 bases, with 5 bases sitting between them. As DNA, the CDR3 is TGTGCCAGCAGCCAATACCAAGAGACCCAGTACTTC. Translating gives CASSQYQETQYF.

As DNA, the CDR3 is TGTGCCAGCAGCTCAGACACCGTACTGTTTTTT. It encodes CASSSDTVLFF. This chain links TRBV9 with TRBJ2-2; D uncertain. CDR1 is SGDLS and CDR2 is YYNGEE in the germline V gene. This CDR3 has 11 residues. V was trimmed by 4 bases and J by 14 bases, leaving 12 bases between them.

V and J are TRBV7-9 and TRBJ2-3, with D possibly being TRBD2 (6 bases). The CDR3 extends over 15 amino acids. Germline V CDR1 and CDR2: SEHNR, FQNEAQ (reference sequence). Trimming cost V 1 base and J 3 bases, with 11 bases left between them. In DNA, the CDR3 is TGTGCCAGCAGCTTAGTAGTCGGGAGAACAGATACGCAGTATTTT. Encoded protein: CASSLVVGRTDTQYF.

The V gene is TRBV11-2, the J gene TRBJ2-3; 11 bases line up with TRBD1. There are 12 residues in the CDR3. V lost 4 bases and J lost 10; bases outside the gene matches: 1. The V gene's germline CDR1 is SGHAT and CDR2 FQNNGV. The CDR3 nucleotides read TGTGCCAGCAGCTGGACAGGGGGCGCGCAGTATTTT. Its protein is CASSWTGGAQYF. The whole variable domain, filled in from reference TRBV11-2 and TRBJ2-3, reads EAGVAQSPRYKIIEKRQSVAFWCNPISGHATLYWYQQILGQGPKLLIQFQNNGVVDDSQLPKDRFSAERLKGVDSTLKIQPAKLEDSAVYLCASSWTGGAQYFGPGTRLTVL.

The table lists this clone with a few counts. The chain joins TRBV6-6 to TRBJ2-7; 7 bases align to TRBD1. The CDR3 has 15 residues. Germline CDR1 and CDR2: MNHNY and SVGAGI (reference sequence). The V and J ends lost 2 bases and 7 bases, in that order; junction bases with no gene match: 11. CDR3 region: CASSYRTGSPLEQYF. CDR3 DNA: TGTGCCAGCAGTTACCGGACAGGCTCTCCTTTAGAGCAGTACTTC.

This clone was recorded only once. V gene TRBV7-8 combines with J gene TRBJ1-3; D not resolved. This CDR3 has 16 amino acids. Trimming pared 1 base from V and 0 bases from J, leaving 10 bases between. Germline V gene data show CDR1 as SGHVS and CDR2 as FQNEAQ. CDR3 DNA: TGTGCCAGCAGCTTAGGGTCCCGCGACTCTGGAAACACCATATATTTT. This translates into CASSLGSRDSGNTIYF.

This chain uses TRBV6-6 with TRBJ2-2, with TRBD1 as a possible D gene (5 bases). The germline V gene has CDR1 MNHNY and CDR2 SVGAGI (reference sequence). The V end lost 8 bases, the J end lost 3 bases, and 10 bases lay between the germline ends. This CDR3 contains 13 residues. The CDR3, as DNA: TGTGCCAGCTTCCAGGGCCACACCGGGGAGCTGTTTTTT. Translating gives CASFQGHTGELFF.

This clone was recorded once. The chain links TRBV6-5 to TRBJ1-2, with D possibly being TRBD1 (5 bases). With 2 bases removed from V and 0 bases from J, the gap between germline ends came to 10 bases. The CDR3 is made up of 15 amino acids. Germline CDR1 is MNHEY and CDR2 is SVGAGI. In DNA, the CDR3 is TGTGCCAGCAGTTACAAACAGGCTGCTAACTATGGCTACACCTTC. Its protein product is CASSYKQAANYGYTF.

V gene TRBV6-6 combines with J gene TRBJ2-7; 8 bases are shared with TRBD1. Per the germline V gene, CDR1 is MNHNY and CDR2 is SVGAGI (reference sequence). The ends lost 4 bases at V and 4 bases at J; junction bases unmatched: 9. The CDR3 has 15 amino acids. For the CDR3, the DNA is TGTGCCAGCAGTTCCCCTGACAGGGGTTTTTACGAGCAGTACTTC. As protein: CASSSPDRGFYEQYF.

The chain links TRBV7-2 to TRBJ2-7, with 8 positions matching TRBD2. The germline CDR1 and CDR2 sequences are SGHTA and FQGNSA. The junction had 6 bases not matched to a gene; V was cut back by 2 bases and J by 3 bases. This CDR3 comprises 15 residues. The CDR3, as DNA: TGTGCCAGCAGCTTAAATAGCGGGAATTACTACGAGCAGTACTTC. It translates to CASSLNSGNYYEQYF.

This chain uses TRBV9 with TRBJ1-4, with unresolved D. The germline V and J ends were trimmed by 4 bases and 7 bases, with 11 bases remaining between them. The CDR3 is 13 residues long. Germline lookup yields CDR1 SGDLS and CDR2 YYNGEE. The CDR3 DNA reads as TGTGCCAGCAGCTTTCGGGTCGGTGAAAAACTGTTTTTT. Translation gives CASSFRVGEKLFF.

The chain uses TRBV15 and TRBJ1-2, with TRBD1 identical over 8 bases. The CDR3 spans 15 residues. V gave up 3 bases and J gave up 3 bases; unmatched junction bases: 6. The germline CDR1 and CDR2 sequences are LNHNV and YYDKDF (reference sequence). CDR3 loop: CATSSAQGGDYGYTF. For the CDR3, the DNA is TGTGCCACCAGCAGTGCACAGGGGGGAGACTATGGCTACACCTTC. The whole variable domain, filled in from reference TRBV15 and TRBJ1-2, reads DAMVIQNPRYQVTQFGKPVTLSCSQTLNHNVMYWYQQKSSQAPKLLFHYYDKDFNNEADTPDNFQSRRPNTSFCFLDIRSPGLGDTAMYLCATSSAQGGDYGYTFGSGTRLTVV.

This clone was seen once. V usage is TRBV7-3 and J usage is TRBJ2-3, with TRBD1 matching over 9 bases. Germline-derived CDR1 and CDR2 are SGHTA and FQGTGA. The trim removed 1 base at V and 0 bases at J, leaving 5 bases unmatched. This CDR3 is built from 17 residues. The CDR3 bases are TGTGCCAGCAGCTTAAAGGGGACAGGGCTAAGCACAGATACGCAGTATTTT. This gives the protein CASSLKGTGLSTDTQYF.

V is TRBV28 and J is TRBJ2-7, with TRBD1 identical over 9 bases. Germline V gene data show CDR1 as MDHEN and CDR2 as SYDVKM. The CDR3 totals 14 residues. Trimming took 7 bases from V and 5 from J; bases not matched to a gene: 9. CDR3 DNA: TGTGCCAGCAACCTTGGGACAGGGATCAACGAGCAGTACTTC. This gives the protein CASNLGTGINEQYF.

CDR3: CASSLEIGTSGRETQYF. CDR3 DNA: TGCGCCAGCAGCTTGGAAATAGGGACTAGCGGGAGAGAGACCCAGTACTTC. This chain joins TRBV5-1 and TRBJ2-5, with 14 bases lining up with TRBD2. The CDR3 is 17 residues long. CDR1 is SGHRS and CDR2 is YFSETQ in the germline V gene. V was clipped by 0 bases and J by 4 bases; unmatched bases: 5.